The T cell receptor beta chain under discussion was sequenced for a study of regulatory T cells in long-lasting Graves disease. Study details: Patients with new Graves' disease had used antithyroid drugs below 3 months.

Stated time point: newly diagnosed GD, antithyroid drugs for less than 3 months. The TCR library was prepared using RNA isolated from PBMCs. Libraries of TCR beta came from iRepertoire HTBI primers plus Arm-PCR of CDR3 regions. In TCRdb, the multiplex PCR reads were re-called with MiXCR into one record per CDR3 protein. This sample carries hundreds of thousands of distinct CDR3 sequences, around 15% of them seen once, and the ten largest clones take approximately 20%. A few counts support this clonotype. CDR1 LGHDT and CDR2 YNNKEL come from the germline V gene (reference sequence). V was pared by 3 bases and J by 13 bases, with 22 bases between. The CDR3 has 16 amino acids. These data are also associated with another study on T cells in Graves' hyperthyroidism and ophthalmopathy. That paper notes: Absent ophthalmopathy progression within 18 months defined stable Graves' hyperthyroidism. Used for diagnoses were clinical symptoms, serum thyroxine and TRAb, thyroid ultrasound and orbital computed tomography.

The material sequenced was peripheral blood mononuclear cells (PBMCs), taken at new diagnosis, from a patient treated with antithyroid drugs. The TCR originated in a woman aged 25 to 39 with Graves disease. This chain joins TRBV3-1 and TRBJ1-6, with D perhaps matching TRBD1 (5 bases). The chain's CDR3 is CASSHYRQSRLSPLHF. The CDR3 nucleotides read TGTGCCAGCAGCCATTACAGACAGAGTCGACTGTCTCCCCTCCACTTT.